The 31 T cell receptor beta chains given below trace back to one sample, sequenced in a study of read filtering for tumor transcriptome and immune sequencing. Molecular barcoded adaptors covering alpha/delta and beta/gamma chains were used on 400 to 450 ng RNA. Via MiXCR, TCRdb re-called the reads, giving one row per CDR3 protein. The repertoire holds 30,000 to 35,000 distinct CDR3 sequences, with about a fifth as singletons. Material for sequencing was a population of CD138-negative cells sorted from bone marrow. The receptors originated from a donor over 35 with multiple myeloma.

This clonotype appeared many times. Written as DNA, the CDR3 is TGTGCCAGCGGCGAGGTCGGAAGAGACCATACGCAGTATTTT. Its protein product is CASGEVGRDHTQYF. J is TRBJ2-3 and V is TRBV27; the D is unclear. Germline V gene sequence: CDR1 MNHEY, CDR2 SMNVEV (reference sequence). V was shortened by 8 bases and J by 7 bases, with 19 bases between the two germline ends. The length of the CDR3 is 14 residues.

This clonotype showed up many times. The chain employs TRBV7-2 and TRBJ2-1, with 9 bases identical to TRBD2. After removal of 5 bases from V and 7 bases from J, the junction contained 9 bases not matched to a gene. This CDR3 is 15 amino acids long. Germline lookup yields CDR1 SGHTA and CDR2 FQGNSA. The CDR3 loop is CASSRREGLGNEQFF. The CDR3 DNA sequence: TGTGCCAGCAGCCGGCGGGAGGGCCTGGGGAATGAGCAGTTCTTC.

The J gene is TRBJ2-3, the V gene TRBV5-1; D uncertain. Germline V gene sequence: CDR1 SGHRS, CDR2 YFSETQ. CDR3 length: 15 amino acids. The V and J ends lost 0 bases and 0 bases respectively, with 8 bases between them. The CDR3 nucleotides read TGCGCCAGCAGCTTGGACCGCACTAGCACAGATACGCAGTATTTT. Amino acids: CASSLDRTSTDTQYF.

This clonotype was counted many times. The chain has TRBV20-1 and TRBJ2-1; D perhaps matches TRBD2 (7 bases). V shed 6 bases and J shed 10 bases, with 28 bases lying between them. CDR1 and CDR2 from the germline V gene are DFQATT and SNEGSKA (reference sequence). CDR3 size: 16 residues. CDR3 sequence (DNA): TGCAGTGCGCTCCGGGATGGGGGGGGCACCTATGGAGAGCAGTTCTTC. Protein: CSALRDGGGTYGEQFF.

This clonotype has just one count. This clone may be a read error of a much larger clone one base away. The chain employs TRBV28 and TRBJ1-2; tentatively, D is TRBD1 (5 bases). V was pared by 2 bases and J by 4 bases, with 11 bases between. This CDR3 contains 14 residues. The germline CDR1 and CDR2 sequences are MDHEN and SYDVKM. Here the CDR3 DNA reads TGTGCCAGCAGTTTAGAGGGGAACGGCTATGGCTACACCTTC. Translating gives CASSLEGNGYGYTF.

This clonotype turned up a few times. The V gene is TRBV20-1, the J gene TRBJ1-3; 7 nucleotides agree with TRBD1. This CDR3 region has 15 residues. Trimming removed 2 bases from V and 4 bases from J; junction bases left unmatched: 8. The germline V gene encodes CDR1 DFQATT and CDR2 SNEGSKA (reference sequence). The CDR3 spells CSARLATGWGNTIYF. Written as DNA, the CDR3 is TGCAGTGCTAGATTGGCGACAGGGTGGGGAAACACCATATATTTT.

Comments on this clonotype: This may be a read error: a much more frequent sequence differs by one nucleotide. CDR3 DNA: TGCGGTGCTAGTCCGGACAGGGTGGATACGCAGTATTTT. Translation: CGASPDRVDTQYF. The V call is TRBV20-1, the J call TRBJ2-3, with TRBD1 matching over 8 bases. The CDR3 has 13 amino acids. Germline CDR1 reads DFQATT; CDR2 reads SNEGSKA (reference sequence).

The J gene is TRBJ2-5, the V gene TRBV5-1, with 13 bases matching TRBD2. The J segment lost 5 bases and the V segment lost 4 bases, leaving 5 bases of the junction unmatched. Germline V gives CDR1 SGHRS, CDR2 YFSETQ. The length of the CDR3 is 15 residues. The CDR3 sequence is CASSPGLAGVETQYF. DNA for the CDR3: TGCGCCAGCAGCCCCGGACTAGCGGGAGTTGAGACCCAGTACTTC.

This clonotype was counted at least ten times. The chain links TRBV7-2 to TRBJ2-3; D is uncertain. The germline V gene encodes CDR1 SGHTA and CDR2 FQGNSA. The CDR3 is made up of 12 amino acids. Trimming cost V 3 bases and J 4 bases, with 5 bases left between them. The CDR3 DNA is TGTGCCAGCAGCTTTTACGCAGATACGCAGTATTTT. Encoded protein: CASSFYADTQYF.

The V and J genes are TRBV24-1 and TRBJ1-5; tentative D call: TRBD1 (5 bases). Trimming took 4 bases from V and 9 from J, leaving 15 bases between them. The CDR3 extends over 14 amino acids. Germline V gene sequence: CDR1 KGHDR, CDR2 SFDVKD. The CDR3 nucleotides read TGTGCCACCAGTGAGGAGGGGACCGCGCCGCCCCAGCATTTT. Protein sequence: CATSEEGTAPPQHF.

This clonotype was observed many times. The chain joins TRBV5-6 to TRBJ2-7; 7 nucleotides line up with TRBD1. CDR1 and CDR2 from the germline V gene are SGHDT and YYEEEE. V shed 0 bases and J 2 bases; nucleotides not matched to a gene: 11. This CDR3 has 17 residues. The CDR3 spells CASSLDRGLLFPYEQYF. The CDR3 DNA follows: TGTGCCAGCAGCTTGGACAGGGGCCTTCTATTTCCCTACGAGCAGTACTTC.

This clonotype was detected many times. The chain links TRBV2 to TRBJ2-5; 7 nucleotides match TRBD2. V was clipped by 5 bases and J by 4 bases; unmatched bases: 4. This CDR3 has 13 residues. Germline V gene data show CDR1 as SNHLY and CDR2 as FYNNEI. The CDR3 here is CASSRTRGETQYF. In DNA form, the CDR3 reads TGTGCCAGCAGTCGGACTAGGGGAGAGACCCAGTACTTC.

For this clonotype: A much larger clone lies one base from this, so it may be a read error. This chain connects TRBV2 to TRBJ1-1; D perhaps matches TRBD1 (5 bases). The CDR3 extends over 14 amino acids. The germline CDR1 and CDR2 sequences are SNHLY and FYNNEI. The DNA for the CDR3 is TGTACCAGCAGTGAAGACGGGGGAGGGGATGAAGCTTTCTTT. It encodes CTSSEDGGGDEAFF. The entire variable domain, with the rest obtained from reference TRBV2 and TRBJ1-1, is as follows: EPEVTQTPSHQVTQMGQEVILRCVPISNHLYFYWYRQILGQKVEFLVSFYNNEISEKSEIFDDQFSVERPDGSNFTLKIRSTKLEDSAMYFCTSSEDGGGDEAFFGQGTRLTVV.

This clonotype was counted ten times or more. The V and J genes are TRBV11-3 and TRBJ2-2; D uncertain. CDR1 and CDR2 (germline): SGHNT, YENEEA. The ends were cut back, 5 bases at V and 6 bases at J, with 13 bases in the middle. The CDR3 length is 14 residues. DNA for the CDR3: TGTGCCAGCAGCGACGACCCGGCGGCCGGGGAGCTGTTTTTT. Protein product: CASSDDPAAGELFF.

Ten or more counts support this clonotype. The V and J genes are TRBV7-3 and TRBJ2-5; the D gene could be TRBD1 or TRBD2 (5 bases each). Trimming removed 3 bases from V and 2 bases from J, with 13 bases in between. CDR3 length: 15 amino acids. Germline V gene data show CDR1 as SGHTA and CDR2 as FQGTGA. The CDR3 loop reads CASSFTPGRQETQYF. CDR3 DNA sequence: TGTGCCAGCAGCTTCACCCCGGGACGGCAAGAGACCCAGTACTTC.

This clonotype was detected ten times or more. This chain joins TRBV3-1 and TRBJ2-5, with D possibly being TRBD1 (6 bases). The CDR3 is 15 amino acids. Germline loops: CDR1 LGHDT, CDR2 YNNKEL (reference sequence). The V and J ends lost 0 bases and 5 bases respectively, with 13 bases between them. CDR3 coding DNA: TGTGCCAGCAGCCAAGAATCAGGGGCCTGGGAGACCCAGTACTTC. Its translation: CASSQESGAWETQYF.

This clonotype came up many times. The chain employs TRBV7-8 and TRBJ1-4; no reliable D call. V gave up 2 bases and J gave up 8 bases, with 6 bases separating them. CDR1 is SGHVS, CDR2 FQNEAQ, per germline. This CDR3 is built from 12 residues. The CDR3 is CASSLQPEKLFF. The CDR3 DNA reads TGTGCCAGCAGCTTACAACCCGAAAAACTGTTTTTT.

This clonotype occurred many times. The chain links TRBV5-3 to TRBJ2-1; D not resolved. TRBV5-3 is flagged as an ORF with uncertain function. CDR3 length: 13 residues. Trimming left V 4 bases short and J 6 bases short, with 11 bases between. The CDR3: CARSTEPTNEQFF. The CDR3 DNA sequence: TGTGCCAGAAGCACGGAGCCGACCAATGAGCAGTTCTTC.

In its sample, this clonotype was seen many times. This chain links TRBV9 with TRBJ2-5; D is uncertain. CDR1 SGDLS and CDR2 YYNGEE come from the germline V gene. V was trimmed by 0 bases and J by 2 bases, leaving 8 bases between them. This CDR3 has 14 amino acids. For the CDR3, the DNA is TGTGCCAGCAGCGTAGACCCCTTACAAGAGACCCAGTACTTC. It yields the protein CASSVDPLQETQYF. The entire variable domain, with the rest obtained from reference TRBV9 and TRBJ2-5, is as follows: DSGVTQTPKHLITATGQRVTLRCSPRSGDLSVYWYQQSLDQGLQFLIQYYNGEERAKGNILERFSAQQFPDLHSELNLSSLELGDSALYFCASSVDPLQETQYFGPGTRLLVL.

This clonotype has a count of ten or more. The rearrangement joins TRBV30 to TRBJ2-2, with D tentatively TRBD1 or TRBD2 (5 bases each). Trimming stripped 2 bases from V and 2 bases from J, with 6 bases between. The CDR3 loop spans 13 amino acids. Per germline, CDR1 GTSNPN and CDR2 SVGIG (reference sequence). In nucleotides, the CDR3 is TGTGCCTGGAGTAGGGACAACACCGGGGAGCTGTTTTTT. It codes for CAWSRDNTGELFF.

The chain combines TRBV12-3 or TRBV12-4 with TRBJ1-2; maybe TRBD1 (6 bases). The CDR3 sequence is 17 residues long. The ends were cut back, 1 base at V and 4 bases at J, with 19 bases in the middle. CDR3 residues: CASSLDPLDRHLYGYTF. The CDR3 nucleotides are TGTGCCAGCAGTTTAGACCCCCTCGACAGGCATCTCTATGGCTACACCTTC.

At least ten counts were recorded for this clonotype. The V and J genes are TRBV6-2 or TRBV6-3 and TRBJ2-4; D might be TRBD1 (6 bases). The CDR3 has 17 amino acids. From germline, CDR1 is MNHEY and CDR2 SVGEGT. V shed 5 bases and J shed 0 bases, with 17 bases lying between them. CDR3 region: CASSPGTPPLAKNIQYF. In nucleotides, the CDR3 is TGTGCCAGCAGTCCCGGGACACCTCCTTTAGCCAAAAACATTCAGTACTTC.

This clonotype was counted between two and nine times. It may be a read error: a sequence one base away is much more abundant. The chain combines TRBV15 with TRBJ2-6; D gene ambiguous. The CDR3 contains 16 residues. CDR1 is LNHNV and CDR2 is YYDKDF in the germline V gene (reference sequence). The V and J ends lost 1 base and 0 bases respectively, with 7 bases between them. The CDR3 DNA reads TGTGCCACCAGCAGAGGGCCTGGCTCTGGGGCCAACGTCCTGACTTTC. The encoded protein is CATSRGPGSGANVLTF.

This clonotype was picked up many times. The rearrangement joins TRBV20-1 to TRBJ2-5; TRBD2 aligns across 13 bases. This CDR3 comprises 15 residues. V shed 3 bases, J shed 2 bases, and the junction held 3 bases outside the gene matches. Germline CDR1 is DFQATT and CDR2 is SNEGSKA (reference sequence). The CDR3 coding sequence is TGCAGTGCTAGGACTAGCGGGGGGCTACAAGAGACCCAGTACTTC. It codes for CSARTSGGLQETQYF.

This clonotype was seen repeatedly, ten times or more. In DNA form, the CDR3 reads TGTGCCAGCAGCCAAGATTTGGGCCAGCCCCAGCATTTT. Encoded protein: CASSQDLGQPQHF. The chain uses TRBV4-2 and TRBJ1-5; D uncertain. The CDR3 is 13 amino acids. V gave up 0 bases and J gave up 7 bases, with 7 bases separating them. Germline V lookup: CDR1 LGHNA, CDR2 YNFKEQ.

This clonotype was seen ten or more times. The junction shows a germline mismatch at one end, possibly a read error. The CDR3 spells CASSPARITGTTF. DNA for the CDR3: TGTGCCAGCAGTCCGGCCCGAATTACCGGGACGACCTTT. The V call is TRBV28, the J call TRBJ1-1; D might be TRBD1 (5 bases). CDR3 length: 13 amino acids. Per the germline V gene, CDR1 is MDHEN and CDR2 is SYDVKM.

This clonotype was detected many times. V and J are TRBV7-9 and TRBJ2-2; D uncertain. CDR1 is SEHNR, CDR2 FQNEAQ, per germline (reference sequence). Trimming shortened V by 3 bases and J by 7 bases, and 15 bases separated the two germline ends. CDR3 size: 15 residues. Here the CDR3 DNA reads TGTGCCAGCAGCTTTTTCCCGCGATTCGGCGGGGAGCTGTTTTTT. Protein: CASSFFPRFGGELFF. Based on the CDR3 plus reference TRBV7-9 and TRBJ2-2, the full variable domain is DTGVSQNPRHKITKRGQNVTFRCDPISEHNRLYWYRQTLGQGPEFLTYFQNEAQLEKSRLLSDRFSAERPKGSFSTLEIQRTEQGDSAMYLCASSFFPRFGGELFFGEGSRLTVL.

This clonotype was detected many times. The CDR3 reads CASSLGVRADEKLFF. CDR3 bases: TGTGCCAGCAGCTTAGGCGTCAGGGCGGATGAAAAACTGTTTTTT. The rearrangement links TRBV7-6 to TRBJ1-4, with a weak D call TRBD1 (5 bases). This CDR3 is built from 15 residues. CDR1 and CDR2 (germline): SGHVS, FNYEAQ. V was clipped by 1 base and J by 6 bases, with 12 bases between them. Full variable domain (missing parts from reference TRBV7-6 and TRBJ1-4): GAGVSQSPRYKVTKRGQDVALRCDPISGHVSLYWYRQALGQGPEFLTYFNYEAQQDKSGLPNDRFSAERPEGSISTLTIQRTEQRDSAMYRCASSLGVRADEKLFFGSGTQLSVL.

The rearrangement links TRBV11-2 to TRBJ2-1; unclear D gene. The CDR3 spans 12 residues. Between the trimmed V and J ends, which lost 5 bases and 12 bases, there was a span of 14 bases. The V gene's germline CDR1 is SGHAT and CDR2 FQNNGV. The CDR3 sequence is CASSPGPGPQFF. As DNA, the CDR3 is TGTGCCAGCAGCCCCGGTCCTGGCCCGCAGTTCTTC. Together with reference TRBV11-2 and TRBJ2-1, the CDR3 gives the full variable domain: EAGVAQSPRYKIIEKRQSVAFWCNPISGHATLYWYQQILGQGPKLLIQFQNNGVVDDSQLPKDRFSAERLKGVDSTLKIQPAKLEDSAVYLCASSPGPGPQFFGPGTRLTVL.

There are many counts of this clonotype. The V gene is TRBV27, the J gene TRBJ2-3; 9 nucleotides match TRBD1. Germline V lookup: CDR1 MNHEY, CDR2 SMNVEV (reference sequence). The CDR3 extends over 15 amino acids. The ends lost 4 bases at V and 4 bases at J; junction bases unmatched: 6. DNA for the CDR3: TGTGCCAGCAGTTCGACAGGGGGTTGGGCAGATACGCAGTATTTT. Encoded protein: CASSSTGGWADTQYF.

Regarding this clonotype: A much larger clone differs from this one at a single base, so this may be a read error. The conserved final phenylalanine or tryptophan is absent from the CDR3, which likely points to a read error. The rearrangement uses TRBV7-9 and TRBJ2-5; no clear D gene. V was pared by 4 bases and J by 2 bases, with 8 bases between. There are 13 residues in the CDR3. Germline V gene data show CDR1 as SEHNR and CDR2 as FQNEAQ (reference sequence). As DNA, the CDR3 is TGTGCCAGCAGCTCGAGGCATCAAGAGACCCAGTACCTC. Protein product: CASSSRHQETQYL.